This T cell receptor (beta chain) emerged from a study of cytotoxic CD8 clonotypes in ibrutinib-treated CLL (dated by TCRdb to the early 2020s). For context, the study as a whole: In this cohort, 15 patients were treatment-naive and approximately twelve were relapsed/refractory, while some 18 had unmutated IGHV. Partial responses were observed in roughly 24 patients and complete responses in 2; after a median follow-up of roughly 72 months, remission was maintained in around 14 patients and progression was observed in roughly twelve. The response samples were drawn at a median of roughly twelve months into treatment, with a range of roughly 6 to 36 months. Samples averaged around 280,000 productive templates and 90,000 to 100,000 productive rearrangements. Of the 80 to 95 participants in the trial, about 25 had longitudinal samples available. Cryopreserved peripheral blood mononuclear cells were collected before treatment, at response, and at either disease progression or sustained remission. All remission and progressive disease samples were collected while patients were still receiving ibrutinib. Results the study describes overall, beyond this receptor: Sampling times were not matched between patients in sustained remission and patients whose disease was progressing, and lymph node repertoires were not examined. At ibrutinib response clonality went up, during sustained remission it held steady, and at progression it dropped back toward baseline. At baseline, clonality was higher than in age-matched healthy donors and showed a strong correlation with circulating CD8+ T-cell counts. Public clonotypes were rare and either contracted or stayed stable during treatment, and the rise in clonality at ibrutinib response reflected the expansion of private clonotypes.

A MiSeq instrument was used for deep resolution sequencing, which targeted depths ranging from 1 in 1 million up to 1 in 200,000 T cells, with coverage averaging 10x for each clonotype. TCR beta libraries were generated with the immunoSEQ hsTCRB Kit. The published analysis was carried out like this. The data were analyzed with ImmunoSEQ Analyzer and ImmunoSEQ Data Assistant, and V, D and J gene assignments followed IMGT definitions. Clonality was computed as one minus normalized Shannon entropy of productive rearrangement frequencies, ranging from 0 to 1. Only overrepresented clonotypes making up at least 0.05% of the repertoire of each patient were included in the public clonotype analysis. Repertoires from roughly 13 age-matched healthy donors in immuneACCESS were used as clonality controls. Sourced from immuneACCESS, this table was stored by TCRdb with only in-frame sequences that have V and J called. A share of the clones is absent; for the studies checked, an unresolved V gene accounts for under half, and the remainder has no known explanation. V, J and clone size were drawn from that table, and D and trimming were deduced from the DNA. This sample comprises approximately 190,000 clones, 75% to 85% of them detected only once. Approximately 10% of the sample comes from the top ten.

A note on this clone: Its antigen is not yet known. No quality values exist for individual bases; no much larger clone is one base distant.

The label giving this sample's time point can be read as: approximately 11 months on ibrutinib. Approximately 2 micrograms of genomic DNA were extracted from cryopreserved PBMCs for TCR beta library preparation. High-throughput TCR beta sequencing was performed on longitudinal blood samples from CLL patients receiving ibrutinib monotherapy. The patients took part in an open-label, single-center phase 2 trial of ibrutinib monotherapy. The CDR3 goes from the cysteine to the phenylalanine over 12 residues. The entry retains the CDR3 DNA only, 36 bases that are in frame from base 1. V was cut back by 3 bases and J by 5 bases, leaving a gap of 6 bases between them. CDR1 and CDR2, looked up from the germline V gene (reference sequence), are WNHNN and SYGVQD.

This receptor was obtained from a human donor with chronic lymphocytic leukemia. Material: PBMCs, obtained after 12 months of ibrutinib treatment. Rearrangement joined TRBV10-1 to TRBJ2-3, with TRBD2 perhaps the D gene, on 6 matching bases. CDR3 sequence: CASSDSGDTQYF. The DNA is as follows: TGCGCCAGCAGTGATAGCGGAGATACGCAGTATTTT.